This TCR beta chain was profiled in a study of T cells in Graves' hyperthyroidism and ophthalmopathy. General study points: It was a median about 7.1 months before onset that the model predicted ophthalmopathy. Blood also held most thyroid clonotypes expanded beyond 0.001.

Authors of the study amplified TCR beta CDR3 regions from RNA transcripts. The HTBI primer set drove a first-round RT-PCR of the TCR CDR3. Each CDR3 protein gets one entry after TCRdb re-called the multiplex PCR reads with MiXCR. This table has about 600,000 distinct CDR3 sequences, 15% to 20% appearing once. Among ophthalmopathy patients, the Clinical Activity Score reached at least 3, the NOSPECS grade reached at least 4, and duration remained under 3 months. The diagnostic basis comprised clinical symptoms, serum thyroxine and TRAb, thyroid ultrasound and orbital computed tomography. Per germline, CDR1 GTSNPN and CDR2 SVGIG (reference sequence). The CDR3 contains 14 residues. Trimming removed 2 bases at V and 3 bases at J, with 11 bases between. This clonotype was seen ten or more times. As yet, its antigen is unknown.

This rearrangement joins TRBV30 to TRBJ1-3; D gene unclear. The specimen sequenced was blood. This TCR was recovered from a woman in her thirties or forties with Graves' ophthalmopathy. For the CDR3, the DNA is TGTGCCTGGAGTTCCATGGGTGGTGGAAACACCATATATTTT. Translated: CAWSSMGGGNTIYF.